This passage covers 27 T cell receptor beta chains from one sample sequenced in a study of shared clonotypes between healthy human individuals. Positively selected for CCR7, the CD45RO-negative cells used as naive CD8 cells excluded terminally differentiated effector memory CD45RA+ cells. Clones were read by immunoSEQ multiplex PCR, and TCRdb kept only the in-frame ones, dropping some. The profile shows about 1,900,000 clones, less than 95% of them singletons. The sequenced sample consisted of naive CD8+ T cells sorted from blood. Receptor source: a man younger than 35 in good health.

Here the CDR3 DNA reads TGCAGTGCCAGGCACAATGAGCAGTTCTTC. Its translation: CSARHNEQFF. The chain recombines TRBV20-1 with TRBJ2-1, with D unclear. Per the germline V gene, CDR1 is DFQATT and CDR2 is SNEGSKA (reference sequence). CDR3 length equals 10 residues. The V end lost 6 bases, the J end lost 5 bases, and 5 bases lay between the germline ends.

V gene TRBV2 combines with J gene TRBJ2-7; 7 bases map to TRBD1. V shed 10 bases, J shed 4 bases, and the junction held 10 bases outside the gene matches. Germline CDR1 SNHLY, CDR2 FYNNEI. The CDR3 extends over 13 amino acids. CDR3 bases: TGTGCCACCGCTTCCGGGACAGCATACGAGCAGTACTTC. Translation: CATASGTAYEQYF. Combining the CDR3 with reference TRBV2 and TRBJ2-7 gives the whole variable domain EPEVTQTPSHQVTQMGQEVILRCVPISNHLYFYWYRQILGQKVEFLVSFYNNEISEKSEIFDDQFSVERPDGSNFTLKIRSTKLEDSAMYFCATASGTAYEQYFGPGTRLTVT.

This chain joins TRBV12-5 and TRBJ1-1, with 10 nucleotides matching TRBD1. Trimming took 11 bases from V and 4 from J; bases not matched to a gene: 7. The germline V gene has CDR1 LGHNT and CDR2 FRNRAP. This CDR3 contains 13 residues. The CDR3 DNA follows: TGTGCTGACGCAGGGACAGGGGTCACTGAAGCTTTCTTT. It yields the protein CADAGTGVTEAFF.

Notes on this clone: The sample holds other DNA sequences that translate to the same CDR3. The genes are TRBV28 and TRBJ2-7; perhaps TRBD1 as D (6 bases). CDR1 is MDHEN and CDR2 is SYDVKM in the germline V gene. The CDR3 is made up of 13 amino acids. Trimming left V 4 bases short and J 1 base short, with 8 bases between. This chain's CDR3 is CASSSTGSYEQYF. The CDR3 nucleotides are TGTGCCAGCAGTTCTACAGGGTCCTACGAGCAGTACTTC.

The rearrangement joins TRBV2 to TRBJ1-1; TRBD1 is a possible D gene (5 bases). This CDR3 is built from 16 residues. Per the germline V gene, CDR1 is SNHLY and CDR2 is FYNNEI. V was shortened by 2 bases and J by 5 bases, with 18 bases between the two germline ends. CDR3 nucleotide sequence: TGTGCCAGCAGTGAAATCCAGCAGGGCCCGGGTACTGAAGCTTTCTTT. Protein: CASSEIQQGPGTEAFF.

The gene calls are TRBV18 and TRBJ1-3; possibly TRBD1 for D (6 bases). Deletions cut 2 bases from V and 6 bases from J, with 17 bases between. The germline gives CDR1 KGHSH, CDR2 LQKENI. The CDR3 spans 16 residues. The CDR3 here is CASSPSPGTHENTIYF. The CDR3 DNA reads TGTGCCAGCTCACCATCCCCCGGGACACATGAAAACACCATATATTTT.

The V gene is TRBV27, the J gene TRBJ2-7, with D maybe TRBD1 (5 bases). The V gene lost 4 bases and the J gene lost 0 bases, with 10 bases spanning the gap. Per germline, CDR1 MNHEY and CDR2 SMNVEV (reference sequence). The CDR3 spans 14 residues. CDR3 nucleotides: TGTGCCAGCAGTTGGGCAGGGCTCTCCTACGAGCAGTACTTC. This translates into CASSWAGLSYEQYF.

This clone is a singleton in its sample. DNA for the CDR3: TGCAGCGTTGTGGATTGGCAGGGGTCCTACGAGCAGTACTTC. Its protein is CSVVDWQGSYEQYF. The chain joins TRBV29-1 to TRBJ2-7, with D perhaps TRBD1 (6 bases). Trimming took 4 bases from V and 1 from J, leaving 14 bases between them. Germline V gene data show CDR1 as SQVTM and CDR2 as ANQGSEA. The CDR3 totals 14 residues.

This clone was picked up one time. The same CDR3 is also encoded by other DNA sequences in this sample. The V call is TRBV9, the J call TRBJ2-7; D call uncertain. Germline values: CDR1 SGDLS, CDR2 YYNGEE. V lost 0 bases and J 0 bases, leaving 10 bases between the germline ends. This CDR3 contains 15 residues. In DNA, the CDR3 is TGTGCCAGCAGCGTAGGGGCAGAAAGCTCCTACGAGCAGTACTTC. It yields the protein CASSVGAESSYEQYF.

This sequence joins TRBV5-1 and TRBJ2-5; D possibly corresponds to TRBD1 (6 bases). Germline CDR1 and CDR2: SGHRS and YFSETQ. The CDR3 has 13 amino acids. V was shortened by 5 bases and J by 3 bases, with 11 bases between the two germline ends. The CDR3 is CASRFPGEETQYF. CDR3 nucleotide sequence: TGCGCCAGCAGATTCCCAGGGGAAGAGACCCAGTACTTC.

The V and J genes are TRBV10-2 and TRBJ2-7; D is ambiguous. Germline V CDR1 and CDR2: WSHSY, SAAADI. The CDR3 extends over 11 amino acids. The ends were cut back, 5 bases at V and 5 bases at J, with 7 bases in the middle. DNA for the CDR3: TGCGCCAGCAGTTTGGGCCACGAGCAGTACTTC. Residues: CASSLGHEQYF.

The chain joins TRBV7-6 to TRBJ2-1; D remains unclear. Per germline, CDR1 SGHVS and CDR2 FNYEAQ. The V and J ends lost 2 bases and 7 bases respectively, with 15 bases between them. The CDR3 is 15 residues long. The DNA of the CDR3 is TGTGCCAGCAGCTTAACTCTAGTTATGAGTAATGAGCAGTTCTTC. This encodes CASSLTLVMSNEQFF.

With regard to this clone: Other DNA sequences of this sample code for an identical CDR3. The chain combines TRBV9 with TRBJ2-3; 9 bases fit TRBD1. CDR3 length equals 15 residues. Germline CDR1 reads SGDLS; CDR2 reads YYNGEE. J lost 3 bases, V lost 3 bases, and 5 bases had no gene match. The CDR3 sequence is CASSEGQGGTDTQYF. CDR3 bases: TGTGCCAGCAGCGAGGGACAGGGAGGAACAGATACGCAGTATTTT.

This chain links TRBV28 with TRBJ2-5; possible D gene TRBD1, 6 bases. With 2 bases removed from V and 5 bases from J, the gap between germline ends came to 12 bases. The CDR3 is 14 amino acids. Germline values: CDR1 MDHEN, CDR2 SYDVKM. The CDR3 loop is CASSLLQGGETQYF. The CDR3 nucleotides are TGTGCCAGCAGTTTACTACAGGGCGGCGAGACCCAGTACTTC.

CDR3 in amino acids: CASSRLQGPNEKLFF. Here the CDR3 DNA reads TGCGCCAGCAGCCGCTTACAGGGCCCTAATGAAAAACTGTTTTTT. The V call is TRBV4-3, the J call TRBJ1-4; D possibly corresponds to TRBD1 (6 bases). The CDR3 sequence is 15 residues long. Trimming stripped 4 bases from V and 3 bases from J, with 12 bases between. Germline lookup yields CDR1 LGHNA and CDR2 YSLEER.

The chain recombines TRBV7-9 with TRBJ2-1, with 7 positions matching TRBD1. Trimming removed 2 bases from V and 5 bases from J; junction bases left unmatched: 6. Per the germline V gene, CDR1 is SEHNR and CDR2 is FQNEAQ (reference sequence). The CDR3 sequence is 15 residues long. The CDR3 nucleotides are TGTGCCAGCAGCTTAATCGGAACAGGGGACAATGAGCAGTTCTTC. This translates into CASSLIGTGDNEQFF.

This clone appeared once. The rearrangement joins TRBV27 to TRBJ1-1, with 7 bases identical to TRBD1. The CDR3 length is 15 residues. Germline lookup yields CDR1 MNHEY and CDR2 SMNVEV (reference sequence). The V segment lost 4 bases and the J segment 6 bases; nucleotides outside the gene matches: 11. The CDR3 DNA is TGTGCCAGCAGTTCGGGCTATGGACAGGTAGCTGAAGCTTTCTTT. It codes for CASSSGYGQVAEAFF.

The chain uses TRBV6-5 and TRBJ1-5; tentatively, D is TRBD1 (6 bases). Germline assignment: CDR1 MNHEY and CDR2 SVGAGI. The ends were cut back, 3 bases at V and 14 bases at J, with 26 bases in the middle. The CDR3 contains 16 residues. CDR3 sequence (DNA): TGTGCCAGCAGTTATGGTAGTGGGGGCCGCGGGGGGTATGAGCATTTT. This encodes CASSYGSGGRGGYEHF.

The gene calls are TRBV9 and TRBJ1-5; D not certain. CDR1 is SGDLS and CDR2 is YYNGEE in the germline V gene. The germline V and J ends were trimmed by 4 bases and 0 bases, with 26 bases remaining between them. The CDR3 length is 20 residues. The DNA of the CDR3 is TGTGCCAGCAGCTCTAGAAGGTGCGGGCGACGAGCATATAGCAATCAGCCCCAGCATTTT. This codes for CASSSRRCGRRAYSNQPQHF. The full variable domain, rest sourced from reference TRBV9 and TRBJ1-5, is DSGVTQTPKHLITATGQRVTLRCSPRSGDLSVYWYQQSLDQGLQFLIQYYNGEERAKGNILERFSAQQFPDLHSELNLSSLELGDSALYFCASSSRRCGRRAYSNQPQHFGDGTRLSIL.

This clone came up once. The J gene is TRBJ2-2, the V gene TRBV11-2; 7 positions agree with TRBD1. CDR3 length: 14 residues. With V trimmed by 11 bases and J by 0 bases, 6 bases remained unmatched. Germline assignment: CDR1 SGHAT and CDR2 FQNNGV. The CDR3: CAVGQLPNTGELFF. The CDR3 nucleotides read TGTGCCGTGGGACAGCTACCGAACACCGGGGAGCTGTTTTTT.

The chain has TRBV4-1 and TRBJ2-3; D is ambiguous. V lost 5 bases, J lost 0 bases, and 15 bases lay in between. From germline, CDR1 is MGHRA and CDR2 YSYEKL. The CDR3 is 16 amino acids. CDR3 sequence reads: CASSFVPPGSTDTQYF. The CDR3 nucleotides read TGCGCCAGCAGCTTTGTGCCACCCGGGAGCACAGATACGCAGTATTTT.

This clone appeared once. The rearrangement joins TRBV30 to TRBJ2-3; D is ambiguous. This CDR3 is built from 16 residues. Trimming left V 3 bases short and J 5 bases short, with 21 bases between. CDR1 is GTSNPN and CDR2 is SVGIG in the germline V gene (reference sequence). CDR3 region: CAWSVSSGRRQDTQYF. The CDR3, as DNA: TGTGCCTGGAGCGTAAGCAGTGGCAGGCGTCAAGATACGCAGTATTTT. The whole variable domain, filled in from reference TRBV30 and TRBJ2-3, reads SQTIHQWPATLVQPVGSPLSLECTVEGTSNPNLYWYRQAAGRGLQLLFYSVGIGQISSEVPQNLSASRPQDRQFILSSKKLLLSDSGFYLCAWSVSSGRRQDTQYFGPGTRLTVL.

This chain uses TRBV7-2 with TRBJ2-3; 8 positions match TRBD1. V dropped 6 bases and J dropped 1; count of bases not matched to a gene: 6. Germline CDR1 and CDR2: SGHTA and FQGNSA. CDR3 size: 15 residues. For the CDR3, the DNA is TGTGCCAGCAGTCGCACGGGACAGGGCACAGATACGCAGTATTTT. Translation: CASSRTGQGTDTQYF.

The V and J genes are TRBV11-2 and TRBJ2-7, with a weak D call TRBD2 (6 bases). Trimming removed 1 base at V and 0 bases at J, with 10 bases between. In germline, CDR1 is SGHAT, CDR2 FQNNGV. There are 15 residues in the CDR3. DNA of the CDR3: TGTGCCAGCAGCTTAGTGGCAGCGGGCTCCTACGAGCAGTACTTC. Its protein product is CASSLVAAGSYEQYF.

The J gene is TRBJ2-1, the V gene TRBV6-5; D tentatively fits TRBD1 or TRBD2 (5 bases each). Deletions cut 4 bases from V and 4 bases from J, with 11 bases between. This CDR3 has 14 residues. CDR1 is MNHEY, CDR2 SVGAGI, per germline. In DNA, the CDR3 is TGTGCCAGCAGTTGGGGACCAGGTTACAATGAGCAGTTCTTC. Its translation: CASSWGPGYNEQFF.

This clone has only one observation. The V and J genes are TRBV10-3 and TRBJ2-7; D is perhaps TRBD2 (5 bases). Germline CDR1 is ENHRY and CDR2 is SYGVKD. The CDR3 extends over 12 amino acids. V was cut by 3 bases and J by 4 bases, with 7 bases left in between. The CDR3 bases are TGTGCCATCAGTGATACGGGGTACGAGCAGTACTTC. Its protein is CAISDTGYEQYF.

This chain joins TRBV30 and TRBJ1-4; D is uncertain. Germline V gene data show CDR1 as GTSNPN and CDR2 as SVGIG (reference sequence). This CDR3 is 14 amino acids long. V lost 2 bases, J lost 5 bases, and 12 bases lay in between. The CDR3 protein is CAWSWSDGNEKLFF. The CDR3, as DNA: TGTGCCTGGAGTTGGTCGGACGGCAATGAAAAACTGTTTTTT.